Here is one TCR beta chain with its context. This entry comes from a study of control samples from healthy donors and cancer patients. This CDR3 has 15 amino acids. V lost 2 bases and J lost 6; bases outside the gene matches: 7. Germline V gives CDR1 SGHRS, CDR2 YFSETQ. The method was immunoSEQ multiplex PCR; TCRdb's version includes in-frame clones alone and lacks a portion of them. The sample shows about 86,000 clones, 85% to 90% of them seen only once. The origin of this receptor is a woman between 45 and 60 years old with colorectal cancer. The sequencing sample was made of PBMCs. The V call is TRBV5-1, the J call TRBJ1-5; 8 bases align to TRBD1. The CDR3 is CASSLTTGGFQPQHF. The CDR3 DNA reads as TGCGCCAGCAGCTTAACAACAGGGGGTTTTCAGCCCCAGCATTTT.